The clone carrying this T cell receptor beta chain has more than one count but fewer than ten. Template switching with 5'RACE generated the TCR cDNA and added a universal primer site and UMIs. TCRdb independently ran MiXCR on the 5' RACE reads; one entry per CDR3 protein. The sample carries under 400,000 distinct CDR3 sequences, about 12% recorded once. The data belong to a study of T cells after yellow fever vaccination. The CDR3 sequence is 20 residues long. Sample: CD4+ T cells sorted from PBMCs, taken 15 days after the yellow fever booster vaccination. J is TRBJ2-2 and V is TRBV21-1; the D call of TRBD1 is as the table states it, not checked on the DNA. TRBV21-1 is reported as a pseudogene. This sequence originates from a young man who received the YFV17D yellow fever vaccine. Here the CDR3 DNA reads TGTGCCAGCAGCAACCCCCCTTCAACCCAGGGGGCAATGAACACCGGGGAGCTGTTTTTT. It translates to CASSNPPSTQGAMNTGELFF.